The 2 T cell receptor beta chains below all came from one sample that was sequenced in a study of blood T cell repertoires in COVID-19 (dated by TCRdb to 2018 to 2021). Libraries were constructed by the immunoSEQ multiplex PCR assay. The table was pulled from immuneACCESS by TCRdb, which kept in-frame rearrangements only. Such tables lose some clones; where checked, under half of the loss comes from unresolved V genes, and the rest has no known cause. Here the sample has approximately 300,000 clones; more than 75% occur a single time. The ten most abundant clones make up less than 11% of the sample. Specimen: PBMCs or T cells enriched from blood (not recorded which). The receptors come from a woman aged 18 to 35 who had recovered from COVID-19.

The chain joins TRBV7-3 to TRBJ2-3; 10 bases are shared with TRBD2. This CDR3 has 15 amino acids. Germline V gene sequence: CDR1 SGHTA, CDR2 FQGTGA. V was pared by 7 bases and J by 0 bases, with 4 bases of the junction left unmatched. The CDR3 is CASNVAGGSTDTQYF. The CDR3 coding sequence is TGTGCCAGCAACGTAGCGGGGGGAAGCACAGATACGCAGTATTTT.

A single count supports this clone. The gene calls are TRBV18 and TRBJ1-3; D is ambiguous. CDR1 and CDR2 from the germline V gene are KGHSH and LQKENI. Trimming removed 3 bases from V and 0 bases from J, with 12 bases in between. This CDR3 spans 16 amino acids. CDR3 region: CASSPREARSGNTIYF. Here the CDR3 DNA reads TGTGCCAGCTCACCTCGTGAAGCCCGCTCTGGAAACACCATATATTTT.